These 32 T cell receptor beta chains were all obtained from the same sample, sequenced in a study of cytomegalovirus exposure and HLA in healthy donors. PCR amplification relied on 60 Vbeta primers (plus 13 Jbeta primers). Libraries were prepared by immunoSEQ multiplex PCR; TCRdb keeps only in-frame clonotypes and omits some of them. Seen here are roughly 120,000 clones, 65% to 90% observed once, and the top ten hold under 2.5%. The sequencing input was PBMCs. The receptors stem from a woman aged 25 to 39 in good health and CMV-seronegative.

The chain has TRBV5-1 and TRBJ2-1, with 7 nucleotides matching TRBD1. Germline V gene data show CDR1 as SGHRS and CDR2 as YFSETQ. This CDR3 has 16 amino acids. V gave up 1 base and J gave up 1 base; unmatched junction bases: 5. CDR3 in DNA: TGCGCCAGCAGCTTGACAGGGGCCGCTTCCTACAATGAGCAGTTCTTC. Amino acids: CASSLTGAASYNEQFF.

The chain combines TRBV9 with TRBJ2-7; D unclear. Trimming removed 2 bases from V and 0 bases from J, with 12 bases in between. The CDR3 has 15 residues. The V gene's germline CDR1 is SGDLS and CDR2 YYNGEE. CDR3 protein: CASSVGTTSSYEQYF. CDR3 in DNA: TGTGCCAGCAGCGTCGGAACTACGTCCTCCTACGAGCAGTACTTC.

The chain recombines TRBV19 with TRBJ2-1, with TRBD2 identical over 12 bases. The CDR3 loop spans 16 amino acids. Germline V gene lookup returns CDR1 LNHDA and CDR2 SQIVND (reference sequence). J was trimmed by 4 bases and V by 6 bases; bases with no gene match: 7. CDR3 loop: CASRSGLAGRYNEQFF. CDR3 bases: TGTGCCAGTAGGTCCGGACTAGCGGGACGATACAATGAGCAGTTCTTC.

This rearrangement joins TRBV5-1 to TRBJ1-1; no firm D call. Deletions cut 0 bases from V and 0 bases from J, with 9 bases between. This CDR3 is built from 15 residues. Germline CDR1 and CDR2: SGHRS and YFSETQ. The CDR3 spells CASSLARSMNTEAFF. DNA of the CDR3: TGCGCCAGCAGCTTGGCCCGGTCTATGAACACTGAAGCTTTCTTT.

This chain connects TRBV7-2 to TRBJ2-7; D not resolved. V was shortened by 3 bases and J by 4 bases, with 10 bases between the two germline ends. Germline CDR1 is SGHTA and CDR2 is FQGNSA. CDR3 length: 13 residues. CDR3 DNA: TGTGCCAGCAGCTTTCTGTATTTATACGAGCAGTACTTC. It specifies CASSFLYLYEQYF.

Concerning this clone: The junction and the germline gene differ at one end; a read error may be behind it. This CDR3 reads CSSSLGVSQGMGYTF. CDR3 nucleotides: TGTTCCAGCAGCTTGGGAGTTTCACAGGGGATGGGCTACACCTTC. The J gene is TRBJ1-2, the V gene TRBV7-9; TRBD1 agrees at 7 bases. The CDR3 is made up of 15 amino acids. The germline V gene has CDR1 SEHNR and CDR2 FQNEAQ (reference sequence).

In this sample, this clone turned up a few times. The rearrangement uses TRBV25-1 and TRBJ2-1; TRBD1 matches 10 bases. Unmatched junction bases numbered 14, after V lost 6 bases and J lost 6 bases. The CDR3 sequence is 17 residues long. Germline V lookup: CDR1 MGHDK, CDR2 SYGVNS. The CDR3 bases are TGTGCCAGCAGCCAGCCTCAGGGACAGGGGACCGGCAATGAGCAGTTCTTC. This encodes CASSQPQGQGTGNEQFF.

The chain employs TRBV9 and TRBJ1-6; weak D call: TRBD1 (5 bases). The CDR3 length is 14 residues. The germline V gene encodes CDR1 SGDLS and CDR2 YYNGEE. V lost 1 base to trimming and J lost 7 bases, with 9 bases between them. Here the CDR3 reads CASSVLQENSPLHF. CDR3 coding DNA: TGTGCCAGCAGCGTATTACAGGAAAATTCACCCCTCCACTTT.

V and J are TRBV6-1 and TRBJ2-1; no clear D. Trimming took 10 bases from V and 0 from J, leaving 16 bases between them. The CDR3 consists of 15 residues. The germline gives CDR1 MNHNS, CDR2 SASEGT. CDR3 DNA sequence: TGTGCCACCCGCGCGGAGCCAAGCTCCTACAATGAGCAGTTCTTC. Translated, it gives CATRAEPSSYNEQFF.

This chain joins TRBV19 and TRBJ1-4; 7 nucleotides align to TRBD1. The germline gives CDR1 LNHDA, CDR2 SQIVND (reference sequence). V was clipped by 6 bases and J by 3 bases; unmatched bases: 4. CDR3 length equals 14 residues. The CDR3 region has the DNA TGTGCCAGTAGGAGTCAGGGGGCTAATGAAAAACTGTTTTTT. Translating gives CASRSQGANEKLFF. The entire variable domain, with the rest obtained from reference TRBV19 and TRBJ1-4, is as follows: DGGITQSPKYLFRKEGQNVTLSCEQNLNHDAMYWYRQDPGQGLRLIYYSQIVNDFQKGDIAEGYSVSREKKESFPLTVTSAQKNPTAFYLCASRSQGANEKLFFGSGTQLSVL.

CDR3 residues: CASRGPGDTIYF. The CDR3, as DNA: TGTGCCAGCAGGGGGCCGGGAGACACCATATATTTT. The chain recombines TRBV27 with TRBJ1-3; D is perhaps TRBD1 (5 bases). V lost 6 bases and J lost 8, with 11 bases in between. This CDR3 is built from 12 residues. Germline CDR1 reads MNHEY; CDR2 reads SMNVEV (reference sequence).

DNA for the CDR3: TGTGCCAGCAGCGCGGGACAGGCGGACCCCTATGGCTACACCTTC. Encoded protein: CASSAGQADPYGYTF. The chain carries TRBV9 and TRBJ1-2, with 8 positions matching TRBD1. Germline V gene lookup returns CDR1 SGDLS and CDR2 YYNGEE. This CDR3 is built from 15 residues. Losses at the gene ends were 3 bases for V and 4 bases for J; bases not matched to a gene: 8.

This sequence joins TRBV11-2 and TRBJ2-3; 9 positions agree with TRBD2. The germline V gene encodes CDR1 SGHAT and CDR2 FQNNGV. Germline trimming cut 1 base from V and 6 bases from J; bases unmatched to any gene: 14. The CDR3 is 18 residues long. CDR3 DNA sequence: TGTGCCAGCAGCTTAGGGGAGGATGGGCGGGAGGGCCCGGATACGCAGTATTTT. Encoded protein: CASSLGEDGREGPDTQYF.

This CDR3 is CASSLGPGLNTGELFF. The CDR3 bases are TGCGCCAGCAGCTTGGGTCCGGGATTGAACACCGGGGAGCTGTTTTTT. The chain uses TRBV5-1 and TRBJ2-2; TRBD2 might be the D (5 bases). The germline V gene encodes CDR1 SGHRS and CDR2 YFSETQ. The length of the CDR3 is 16 residues. Between the trimmed V and J ends, which lost 0 bases and 1 base, there was a span of 10 bases.

V is TRBV18 and J is TRBJ2-3; 7 bases fit TRBD2. The V gene end was trimmed by 3 bases and the J gene end by 3 bases; junction bases not matched to a gene: 6. Looked up from germline, CDR1 is KGHSH and CDR2 is LQKENI. This CDR3 is built from 15 residues. The CDR3 DNA reads TGTGCCAGCTCACCTACGCGGGGGAGGACAGATACGCAGTATTTT. This encodes CASSPTRGRTDTQYF.

The V and J genes are TRBV5-4 and TRBJ2-2, with 10 nucleotides matching TRBD2. CDR1 SGHNT and CDR2 YYREEE come from the germline V gene (reference sequence). The CDR3 has 15 amino acids. Trimming cost V 4 bases and J 5 bases; bases outside gene matches: 5. The CDR3 nucleotides are TGTGCCAGCAGCCAAGGAGCGGGAGGGACCGGGGAGCTGTTTTTT. Translating gives CASSQGAGGTGELFF.

The chain recombines TRBV19 with TRBJ2-5; 7 bases are shared with TRBD2. This CDR3 is built from 16 residues. With 3 bases clipped from V and 5 bases from J, the junction kept 12 bases outside the gene matches. CDR1 is LNHDA, CDR2 SQIVND, per germline (reference sequence). CDR3 DNA sequence: TGTGCCAGTAGTATCGCGGCTAGCGGTAACGTGGAGACCCAGTACTTC. Translation: CASSIAASGNVETQYF. The variable domain in full, completed from reference TRBV19 and TRBJ2-5, reads DGGITQSPKYLFRKEGQNVTLSCEQNLNHDAMYWYRQDPGQGLRLIYYSQIVNDFQKGDIAEGYSVSREKKESFPLTVTSAQKNPTAFYLCASSIAASGNVETQYFGPGTRLLVL.

The V and J genes are TRBV28 and TRBJ1-2, with D perhaps matching TRBD1 (5 bases). Trimming took 5 bases from V and 4 from J, leaving 8 bases between them. This CDR3 comprises 12 residues. Germline V gene data show CDR1 as MDHEN and CDR2 as SYDVKM. The CDR3 spells CASSDSSYGYTF. The CDR3 DNA is TGTGCCAGCAGTGACAGCTCCTATGGCTACACCTTC.

The rearrangement joins TRBV6-5 to TRBJ2-3, with D tentatively TRBD2 (5 bases). Germline V gene lookup returns CDR1 MNHEY and CDR2 SVGAGI. Trimming removed 5 bases from V and 0 bases from J, with 9 bases in between. The CDR3 length is 14 residues. CDR3 DNA: TGTGCCAGCAGTCCCTGGACTAGCACAGATACGCAGTATTTT. Protein product: CASSPWTSTDTQYF.

This clone was picked up a small number of times. J is TRBJ2-7 and V is TRBV4-2; possibly TRBD2 for D (6 bases). CDR3 length equals 15 residues. V was shortened by 0 bases and J by 1 base, with 10 bases between the two germline ends. Germline V gene data show CDR1 as LGHNA and CDR2 as YNFKEQ. The CDR3 protein is CASSQEGDLSYEQYF. Here the CDR3 DNA reads TGTGCCAGCAGCCAAGAAGGGGACTTATCCTACGAGCAGTACTTC.

The J gene is TRBJ2-7, the V gene TRBV27, with D tentatively TRBD2 (5 bases). Germline V gives CDR1 MNHEY, CDR2 SMNVEV (reference sequence). V was shortened by 2 bases and J by 6 bases, with 8 bases between the two germline ends. CDR3 length: 12 amino acids. CDR3 loop: CASSLRLSEQYF. The CDR3 nucleotides are TGTGCCAGCAGTTTAAGACTAAGCGAGCAGTACTTC.

This clone has a handful of counts. The CDR3 DNA follows: TGTGCCACCAGCAGAGATCAGGGCCCAGGCCCGTTTTACGTAGGCTACACCTTC. Its protein product is CATSRDQGPGPFYVGYTF. The chain has TRBV15 and TRBJ1-2, with D tentatively TRBD1 (5 bases). The V gene lost 0 bases and the J gene lost 8 bases, with 25 bases spanning the gap. The CDR3 has 18 residues. Germline assignment: CDR1 LNHNV and CDR2 YYDKDF (reference sequence).

The CDR3 is CASRLAPSGRYEQYF. CDR3 nucleotides: TGTGCAAGTCGCTTAGCTCCTAGCGGGAGGTACGAGCAGTACTTC. The V and J genes are TRBV12-2 and TRBJ2-7; TRBD2, as called in the table, went unchecked against the DNA. TRBV12-2 is shown as a pseudogene. The CDR3 consists of 15 residues.

This clone was detected only once. The chain carries TRBV9 and TRBJ2-5; TRBD2 matches at 9 bases. The junction had 12 bases not matched to a gene; V was cut back by 0 bases and J by 0 bases. Per germline, CDR1 SGDLS and CDR2 YYNGEE. CDR3 length: 19 amino acids. In DNA, the CDR3 is TGTGCCAGCAGCGTAGTCAGCGGGAGGTACCTATTGTACCAAGAGACCCAGTACTTC. This gives the protein CASSVVSGRYLLYQETQYF.

This clone was counted once. The gene calls are TRBV5-4 and TRBJ2-2; D may be TRBD1 (5 bases). Germline loops: CDR1 SGHNT, CDR2 YYREEE (reference sequence). Trimming took 0 bases from V and 6 from J, leaving 6 bases between them. The CDR3 extends over 13 amino acids. CDR3 in amino acids: CASSLVGAGELFF. The CDR3 coding sequence is TGTGCCAGCAGCTTGGTAGGGGCCGGGGAGCTGTTTTTT. Full variable domain (outside the CDR3, taken from reference TRBV5-4 and TRBJ2-2): ETGVTQSPTHLIKTRGQQVTLRCSSQSGHNTVSWYQQALGQGPQFIFQYYREEENGRGNFPPRFSGLQFPNYSSELNVNALELDDSALYLCASSLVGAGELFFGEGSRLTVL.

The chain couples TRBV7-2 to TRBJ2-7, with 16 bases lining up with TRBD2. The germline V gene has CDR1 SGHTA and CDR2 FQGNSA. The CDR3 loop spans 16 amino acids. V shed 4 bases and J 3 bases; nucleotides not matched to a gene: 3. Here the CDR3 DNA reads TGTGCCAGCAGCTGGGGACTAGCGGGAGGGGGCTACGAGCAGTACTTC. It specifies CASSWGLAGGGYEQYF.

The chain joins TRBV18 to TRBJ2-5; no firm D call. Germline V gives CDR1 KGHSH, CDR2 LQKENI. The CDR3 has 13 amino acids. V was cut by 6 bases and J by 0 bases, with 8 bases left in between. The CDR3 nucleotides are TGTGCCAGCTCCCTCTCGGACCAAGAGACCCAGTACTTC. It translates to CASSLSDQETQYF.

This sequence joins TRBV28 and TRBJ2-1; TRBD2 aligns across 8 bases. J was trimmed by 8 bases and V by 2 bases; bases with no gene match: 14. The CDR3 loop spans 17 amino acids. Per germline, CDR1 MDHEN and CDR2 SYDVKM. In nucleotides, the CDR3 is TGTGCCAGCAGTTTACGAGAGCCGGGACTAGTTTATCATGAGCAGTTCTTC. Protein product: CASSLREPGLVYHEQFF.

This chain uses TRBV18 with TRBJ2-1; maybe TRBD2 (5 bases). This CDR3 spans 15 amino acids. CDR1 is KGHSH and CDR2 is LQKENI in the germline V gene. V dropped 3 bases and J dropped 6 bases, with 15 bases sitting between them. Here the CDR3 reads CASSPQEGRSNEQFF. The CDR3 DNA follows: TGTGCCAGCTCACCTCAAGAGGGAAGGAGCAATGAGCAGTTCTTC.

The gene calls are TRBV19 and TRBJ2-7; tentatively, D is TRBD1 (6 bases). CDR1 is LNHDA and CDR2 is SQIVND in the germline V gene (reference sequence). This CDR3 has 15 residues. V lost 3 bases, J lost 3 bases, and 15 bases lay in between. As DNA, the CDR3 is TGTGCCAGTAGTATTATGCCAGGGGCAATCTACGAGCAGTACTTC. Translated, it gives CASSIMPGAIYEQYF.

CDR3 sequence: CASSDELYNSPLHF. The CDR3 region has the DNA TGTGCCAGCAGTGACGAGCTCTATAATTCACCCCTCCACTTT. The rearrangement uses TRBV6-4 and TRBJ1-6, with D hard to call. The V gene lost 2 bases and the J gene lost 3 bases, with 5 bases spanning the gap. This CDR3 is built from 14 residues. Germline CDR1 MRHNA, CDR2 SNTAGT.

This chain joins TRBV10-3 and TRBJ2-1; TRBD2 aligns across 7 bases. CDR1 and CDR2 from the germline V gene are ENHRY and SYGVKD. V trimming: 7 bases; J trimming: 0 bases; junction bases outside the gene matches: 3. The CDR3 totals 14 residues. The CDR3 spells CAITGGSSYNEQFF. The DNA for the CDR3 is TGTGCCATCACAGGCGGGAGCTCCTACAATGAGCAGTTCTTC.